The T cell receptor beta chain described here comes from a study of T cell responses to AZD1222 COVID-19 vaccine. The repertoire was sequenced with immunoSEQ multiplex PCR; TCRdb's copy has only in-frame clones and lacks some. The sample lists some 130,000 clones, roughly 87% seen once, with under 3% in the top ten. Pooling covered second doses at about 4 or about 12 weeks. The germline gives CDR1 SGHRS, CDR2 YFSETQ. The germline V and J ends were trimmed by 4 bases and 4 bases, with 17 bases remaining between them. The CDR3 has 15 residues. Study-wide points: Of spike-specific TCRs, nearly half reportedly target regions left unmutated in variants. Only a handful of AZD1222 recipients were seropositive at baseline. The peak T cell response came first, and repertoires were sampled only after it.

For this clone: Its specificity is not known.

The chain is built from TRBV5-1 and TRBJ1-1; D possibly corresponds to TRBD1 (6 bases). This specimen was peripheral blood, taken 28 days after the second AZD1222 dose. This TCR came from an adult who received the AZD1222 COVID-19 vaccine. This CDR3 reads CASSSRGREVTEAFF. As DNA, the CDR3 is TGCGCCAGCAGCAGCAGGGGAAGGGAAGTCACTGAAGCTTTCTTT.